Listed below are T cell receptor beta chains from one sample, sequenced in a study of early T cells in non-severe SARS-CoV-2 infection. TCRdb itself ran the 5' RACE reads through MiXCR, one entry per CDR3 protein. There are about 22,000 distinct CDR3 sequences in the sample; approximately 3.8% occur only once, and roughly 6% lies in the top ten. Sequenced input: whole blood. The origin of the receptors is an adult who was a healthcare worker with PCR-confirmed SARS-CoV-2 infection or an uninfected control (not recorded which). CDR3s leave out the opening cysteine and the closing phenylalanine or tryptophan. Each record gives: V gene, clone size, CDR3 length, J gene, CDR3 protein. The listing skips clone size in some rows; elsewhere it reads once, few, many or a size class.

v_call: TRBV27; clone_size: many; cdr3_length: 14; j_call: TRBJ1-1; cdr3_aa: ASSLSPQAMNTEAF
v_call: TRBV7-2; clone_size: many; cdr3_length: 13; j_call: TRBJ1-3; cdr3_aa: ASSQGGFSGNTIY
v_call: TRBV7-9; clone_size: many; cdr3_length: 13; j_call: TRBJ1-2; cdr3_aa: ASSPRTGLNYGYT
v_call: TRBV10-1; clone_size: many; cdr3_length: 11; j_call: TRBJ1-1; cdr3_aa: ASRETVNTEAF
v_call: TRBV7-9; clone_size: many; cdr3_length: 11; j_call: TRBJ1-2; cdr3_aa: ASSLSGAYGYT
v_call: TRBV25-1; clone_size: many; cdr3_length: 14; j_call: TRBJ2-3; cdr3_aa: ASSDEAGGLADTQY
v_call: TRBV28; clone_size: many; cdr3_length: 12; j_call: TRBJ1-2; cdr3_aa: ASSLEQGGYGYT
v_call: TRBV20-1; clone_size: many; cdr3_length: 11; j_call: TRBJ2-2; cdr3_aa: SAKLLRAGELF
v_call: TRBV12-3/TRBV12-4; clone_size: many; cdr3_length: 14; j_call: TRBJ2-3; cdr3_aa: ASSAGQGPSTDTQY
v_call: TRBV9; clone_size: few; cdr3_length: 14; j_call: TRBJ2-1; cdr3_aa: ASSSRDSFSYNEQF
v_call: TRBV28; clone_size: many; cdr3_length: 12; j_call: TRBJ2-5; cdr3_aa: ASSLIADQETQY
v_call: TRBV12-3/TRBV12-4; clone_size: many; cdr3_length: 14; j_call: TRBJ1-5; cdr3_aa: ASSLRAAGGIQPQH
v_call: TRBV7-8; clone_size: many; cdr3_length: 16; j_call: TRBJ2-1; cdr3_aa: ASSLAPSGTGSYNEQF
v_call: TRBV7-3; clone_size: many; cdr3_length: 10; j_call: TRBJ2-1; cdr3_aa: ASSLRGGEQF
v_call: TRBV9; clone_size: NA; cdr3_length: 13; j_call: TRBJ1-1; cdr3_aa: ASSPRQASNTEAF
v_call: TRBV7-3; clone_size: many; cdr3_length: 12; j_call: TRBJ2-2; cdr3_aa: ASSSGPNTGELF
v_call: TRBV5-8; clone_size: many; cdr3_length: 15; j_call: TRBJ1-5; cdr3_aa: ASSLGVSVSPNQPQH
v_call: TRBV6-5; clone_size: many; cdr3_length: 14; j_call: TRBJ2-1; cdr3_aa: ASSFAGTGLYNEQF
v_call: TRBV29-1; clone_size: few; cdr3_length: 10; j_call: TRBJ2-1; cdr3_aa: SARVLGGEQF
v_call: TRBV4-2; clone_size: many; cdr3_length: 14; j_call: TRBJ2-7; cdr3_aa: ASSQVGGGAAYEQY
v_call: TRBV27; clone_size: many; cdr3_length: 13; j_call: TRBJ2-3; cdr3_aa: ASSFAGYSTDTQY
v_call: TRBV27; clone_size: many; cdr3_length: 12; j_call: TRBJ2-5; cdr3_aa: ASSVGTGEKTQY
v_call: TRBV28; clone_size: many; cdr3_length: 15; j_call: TRBJ2-6; cdr3_aa: ASLGREVSSGANVLT
v_call: TRBV18; clone_size: many; cdr3_length: 13; j_call: TRBJ1-4; cdr3_aa: ASSPPGQGGEKLF
v_call: TRBV19; clone_size: many; cdr3_length: 12; j_call: TRBJ1-1; cdr3_aa: ASSIHSKSTEAF
v_call: TRBV6-1; clone_size: many; cdr3_length: 12; j_call: TRBJ1-5; cdr3_aa: ASRTTGSYQPQH
v_call: TRBV10-2; clone_size: medium-sized; cdr3_length: 12; j_call: TRBJ1-1; cdr3_aa: ASSYSRVYTEAF
v_call: TRBV6-6; clone_size: NA; cdr3_length: 13; j_call: TRBJ2-7; cdr3_aa: ASRHPGQGVYEQY
v_call: TRBV7-9; clone_size: many; cdr3_length: 16; j_call: TRBJ2-7; cdr3_aa: ASSLLDRVVAKAYEQY
v_call: TRBV29-1; clone_size: many; cdr3_length: 9; j_call: TRBJ1-2; cdr3_aa: TTLGGNGYT
v_call: TRBV4-1; clone_size: many; cdr3_length: 13; j_call: TRBJ1-5; cdr3_aa: ASSQVQGSNQPQH
v_call: TRBV7-8; clone_size: many; cdr3_length: 13; j_call: TRBJ2-3; cdr3_aa: ASSLRGRGTDTQY
v_call: TRBV10-2; clone_size: many; cdr3_length: 12; j_call: TRBJ2-3; cdr3_aa: ASLTGHWGDTQY
v_call: TRBV5-1; clone_size: NA; cdr3_length: 14; j_call: TRBJ2-1; cdr3_aa: ASSLAMSSGNNEQF
v_call: TRBV10-3; clone_size: many; cdr3_length: 12; j_call: TRBJ2-3; cdr3_aa: AISEVSPRDTQY
v_call: TRBV20-1; clone_size: NA; cdr3_length: 13; j_call: TRBJ2-7; cdr3_aa: SASPVGSSSYEQY
v_call: TRBV9; clone_size: many; cdr3_length: 12; j_call: TRBJ2-7; cdr3_aa: ASSVVSGAAEQY
v_call: TRBV7-9; clone_size: many; cdr3_length: 12; j_call: TRBJ2-7; cdr3_aa: ASSQAGQGYEQY
v_call: TRBV21-1; clone_size: many; cdr3_length: 15; j_call: TRBJ2-4; cdr3_aa: ASSKLTGLVAKNIQY
v_call: TRBV20-1; clone_size: many; cdr3_length: 10; j_call: TRBJ2-7; cdr3_aa: SARGRLDEQY
v_call: TRBV24-1; clone_size: NA; cdr3_length: 14; j_call: TRBJ2-1; cdr3_aa: ATSDLNSRPPDEQF
v_call: TRBV27; clone_size: many; cdr3_length: 9; j_call: TRBJ2-3; cdr3_aa: ASSSTGTQY
v_call: TRBV7-3; clone_size: NA; cdr3_length: 13; j_call: TRBJ2-5; cdr3_aa: ASSLTGTLQETQY
v_call: TRBV20-1; clone_size: many; cdr3_length: 11; j_call: TRBJ2-1; cdr3_aa: SARLTAGDEQF
v_call: TRBV5-4; clone_size: many; cdr3_length: 13; j_call: TRBJ1-4; cdr3_aa: ASSTQQGGGEKLF
v_call: TRBV6-2/TRBV6-3; clone_size: few; cdr3_length: 12; j_call: TRBJ2-2; cdr3_aa: ASSPTVDTGELF
v_call: TRBV12-3/TRBV12-4; clone_size: medium-sized; cdr3_length: 10; j_call: TRBJ1-2; cdr3_aa: ASSGDRARYT